Following are 6 T cell receptor beta chains from one sample sequenced in a study of neurological immune-mediated disorders. TCRdb re-called the 5' RACE reads with MiXCR, one entry per CDR3 protein. The table lists tens of thousands of distinct CDR3 sequences, 9.5% to 12% of them singletons. Time point specified: longitudinal time-point 1 (baseline). The sequencing sample was made of PBMCs. These receptors came from a male donor with HTLV-1-associated myelopathy (HAM/TSP).

Points on this clonotype: This clone may be a read error of a much larger clone one base away. This rearrangement joins TRBV6-5 to TRBJ1-1; D gene unclear. With 2 bases removed from V and 1 base from J, the gap between germline ends came to 8 bases. CDR1 MNHEY and CDR2 SVGAGI come from the germline V gene. The CDR3 contains 14 residues. The CDR3 is CASSYDPTNTEAFF. The CDR3 nucleotides read TGTGCCAGCAGTTACGATCCGACGAACACTGAAGCTTTCTTT.

This clonotype appeared many times. This chain connects TRBV20-1 to TRBJ2-7, with a weak D call TRBD2 (6 bases). The CDR3 extends over 13 amino acids. V was trimmed by 4 bases and J by 3 bases, leaving 13 bases between them. CDR1 is DFQATT and CDR2 is SNEGSKA in the germline V gene (reference sequence). The CDR3: CSATPGGRYEQYF. The DNA for the CDR3 is TGCAGTGCTACACCAGGAGGGCGCTACGAGCAGTACTTC.

At least ten counts were recorded for this clonotype. This chain links TRBV10-3 with TRBJ2-7, with 8 bases matching TRBD1. The CDR3 is made up of 14 amino acids. The germline V gene has CDR1 ENHRY and CDR2 SYGVKD. The J segment lost 1 base and the V segment lost 5 bases, leaving 4 bases of the junction unmatched. The CDR3 reads CAISYTGGSYEQYF. The CDR3 coding sequence is TGTGCCATCAGTTATACAGGGGGGTCCTACGAGCAGTACTTC.

A few counts support this clonotype. This chain connects TRBV7-8 to TRBJ2-7; TRBD2 aligns across 8 bases. The V segment lost 3 bases and the J segment 5 bases; nucleotides outside the gene matches: 15. CDR1 is SGHVS, CDR2 FQNEAQ, per germline. The CDR3 is 17 residues long. In DNA form, the CDR3 reads TGTGCCAGCAGCTTGGGGGCCGGGAGGGTTCTTCCCAACGAGCAGTACTTC. This sequence encodes CASSLGAGRVLPNEQYF.

The rearrangement joins TRBV20-1 to TRBJ1-5; D not resolved. The CDR3 is made up of 14 amino acids. Germline assignment: CDR1 DFQATT and CDR2 SNEGSKA (reference sequence). Trimming removed 5 bases at V and 0 bases at J, with 11 bases between. CDR3 residues: CSAHGPFSNQPQHF. CDR3 nucleotide sequence: TGCAGTGCTCACGGACCGTTTAGCAATCAGCCCCAGCATTTT.

This clonotype has a handful of counts. The V and J genes are TRBV2 and TRBJ1-6; TRBD1 matches at 8 bases. Losses at the gene ends were 7 bases for V and 7 bases for J; bases not matched to a gene: 6. The CDR3 length is 14 residues. The germline V gene has CDR1 SNHLY and CDR2 FYNNEI. CDR3 DNA sequence: TGTGCCAGCACTCTGACAGGGGTGAATTCACCCCTCCACTTT. Encoded protein: CASTLTGVNSPLHF.